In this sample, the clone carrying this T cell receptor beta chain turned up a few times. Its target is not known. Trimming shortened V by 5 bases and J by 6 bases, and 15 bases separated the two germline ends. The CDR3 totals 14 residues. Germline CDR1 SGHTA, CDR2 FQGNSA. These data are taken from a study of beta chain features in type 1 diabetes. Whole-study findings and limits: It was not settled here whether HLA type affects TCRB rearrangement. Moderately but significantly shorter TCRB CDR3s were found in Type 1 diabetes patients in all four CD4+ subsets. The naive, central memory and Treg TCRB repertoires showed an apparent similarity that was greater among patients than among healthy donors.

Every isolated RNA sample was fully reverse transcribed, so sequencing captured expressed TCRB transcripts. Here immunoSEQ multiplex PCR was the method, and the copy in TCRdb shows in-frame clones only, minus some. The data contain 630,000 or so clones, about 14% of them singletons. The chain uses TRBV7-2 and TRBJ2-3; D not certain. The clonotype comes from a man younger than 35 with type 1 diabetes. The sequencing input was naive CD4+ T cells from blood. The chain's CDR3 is CASSPRLLQDTQYF. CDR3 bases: TGTGCCAGCAGCCCTCGACTTCTTCAGGATACGCAGTATTTT. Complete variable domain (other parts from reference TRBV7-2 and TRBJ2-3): GAGVSQSPSNKVTEKGKDVELRCDPISGHTALYWYRQSLGQGLEFLIYFQGNSAPDKSGLPSDRFSAERTGGSVSTLTIQRTQQEDSAVYLCASSPRLLQDTQYFGPGTRLTVL.